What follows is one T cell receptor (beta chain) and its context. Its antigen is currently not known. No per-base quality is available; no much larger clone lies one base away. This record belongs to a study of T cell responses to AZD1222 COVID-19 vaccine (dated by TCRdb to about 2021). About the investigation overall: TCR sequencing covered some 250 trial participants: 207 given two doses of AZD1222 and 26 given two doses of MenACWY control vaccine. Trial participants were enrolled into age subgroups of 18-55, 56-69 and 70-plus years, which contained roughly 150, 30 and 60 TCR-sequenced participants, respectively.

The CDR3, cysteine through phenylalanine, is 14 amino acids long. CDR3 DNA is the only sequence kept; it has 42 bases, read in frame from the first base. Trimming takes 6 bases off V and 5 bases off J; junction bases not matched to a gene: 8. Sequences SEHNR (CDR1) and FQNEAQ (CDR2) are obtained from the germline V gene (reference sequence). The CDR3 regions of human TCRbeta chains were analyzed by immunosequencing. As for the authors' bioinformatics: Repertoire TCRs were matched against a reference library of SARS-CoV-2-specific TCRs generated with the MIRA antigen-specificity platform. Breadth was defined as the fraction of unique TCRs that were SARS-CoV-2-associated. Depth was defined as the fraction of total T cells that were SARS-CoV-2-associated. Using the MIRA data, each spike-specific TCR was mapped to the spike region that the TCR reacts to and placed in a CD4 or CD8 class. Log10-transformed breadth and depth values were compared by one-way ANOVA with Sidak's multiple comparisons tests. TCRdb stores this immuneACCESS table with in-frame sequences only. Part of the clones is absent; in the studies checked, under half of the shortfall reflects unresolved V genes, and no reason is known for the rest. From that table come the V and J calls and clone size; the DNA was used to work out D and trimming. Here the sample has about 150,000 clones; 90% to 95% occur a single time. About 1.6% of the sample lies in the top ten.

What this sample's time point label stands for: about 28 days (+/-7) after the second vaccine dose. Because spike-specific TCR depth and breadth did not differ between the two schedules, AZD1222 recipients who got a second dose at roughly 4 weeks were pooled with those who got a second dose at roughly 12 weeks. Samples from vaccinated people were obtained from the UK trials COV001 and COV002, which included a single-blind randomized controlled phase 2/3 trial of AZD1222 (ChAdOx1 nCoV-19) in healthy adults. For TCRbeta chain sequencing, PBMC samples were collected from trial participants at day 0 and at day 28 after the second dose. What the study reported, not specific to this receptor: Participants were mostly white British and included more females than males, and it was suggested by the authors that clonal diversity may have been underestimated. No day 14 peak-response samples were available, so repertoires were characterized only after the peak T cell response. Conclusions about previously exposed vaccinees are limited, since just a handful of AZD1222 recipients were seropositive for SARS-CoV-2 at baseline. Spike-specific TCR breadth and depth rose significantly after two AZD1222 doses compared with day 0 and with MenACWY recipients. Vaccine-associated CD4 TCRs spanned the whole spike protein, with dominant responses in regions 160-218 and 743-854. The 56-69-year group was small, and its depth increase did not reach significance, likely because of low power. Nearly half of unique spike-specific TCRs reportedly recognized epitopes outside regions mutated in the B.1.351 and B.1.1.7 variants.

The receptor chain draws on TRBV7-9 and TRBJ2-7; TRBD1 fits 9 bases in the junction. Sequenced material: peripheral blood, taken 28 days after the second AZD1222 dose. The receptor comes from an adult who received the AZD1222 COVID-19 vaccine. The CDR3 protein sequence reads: CASSISGQGNEQYF. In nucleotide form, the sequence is TGTGCCAGCAGTATATCGGGACAGGGCAACGAGCAGTACTTC.